The 7 T cell receptor beta chains below all came from one sample that was sequenced in a study of Graves' ophthalmopathy and Graves' hyperthyroidism. The sequenced template was RNA, covering the TCR beta CDR3 region. HTBI primers were employed in first-round RT-PCR, then a second-round multiplex PCR followed. TCRdb reprocessed the multiplex PCR reads with MiXCR, giving one entry per CDR3 protein. There are over a million distinct CDR3 sequences in the sample; about two fifths occur only once, and around 10% lies in the top ten. The sequencing input was peripheral blood or thyroid tissue (not recorded which). The receptors derive from an adult man with Graves' hyperthyroidism.

This clonotype was seen once. At one end, the junction sequence differs from germline, possibly due to a read error. The J gene is TRBJ1-1, the V gene TRBV7-9; D uncertain. Germline CDR1 SEHNR, CDR2 FQNEAQ (reference sequence). The CDR3 has 12 residues. The CDR3 DNA reads TGCGCCAGCAGCGGGAGGGAAACTAAAGCTTTCTTT. This translates into CASSGRETKAFF.

Many counts were recorded for this clonotype. This sequence joins TRBV12-3 or TRBV12-4 and TRBJ1-2; D gene unclear. The CDR3 runs to 12 residues. V was clipped by 3 bases and J by 8 bases, with 10 bases between them. The CDR3 loop reads CASSFDRRGYTF. CDR3 nucleotide sequence: TGTGCCAGCAGTTTTGACCGGAGGGGCTACACCTTC.

A note on this clonotype: A read error may be the cause here, since a much bigger clone is one base away. This chain uses TRBV4-1 with TRBJ1-2; D call uncertain. Per germline, CDR1 MGHRA and CDR2 YSYEKL. CDR3 size: 15 residues. Trimming took 0 bases from V and 6 from J, leaving 14 bases between them. CDR3 protein: CASSQDGDRVDGYTF. DNA for the CDR3: TGCGCCAGCAGCCAAGATGGTGATAGGGTGGATGGCTACACCTTC.

Only one count was recorded for this clonotype. This may be a read error: a much more frequent sequence differs by one nucleotide. The chain is built from TRBV4-1 and TRBJ2-7; 10 bases are shared with TRBD1. Germline V gene lookup returns CDR1 MGHRA and CDR2 YSYEKL. This CDR3 has 16 residues. Trimming removed 4 bases from V and 3 bases from J; junction bases left unmatched: 9. CDR3 DNA sequence: TGCGCCAGCAGCCTGTCTACCGGGACAGGGGTCTACGAGCAGTACTTC. Its protein product is CASSLSTGTGVYEQYF.

J is TRBJ2-7 and V is TRBV15; 11 bases are shared with TRBD1. Germline values: CDR1 LNHNV, CDR2 YYDKDF (reference sequence). V trimming: 3 bases; J trimming: 0 bases; junction bases outside the gene matches: 10. This CDR3 contains 18 residues. Written as DNA, the CDR3 is TGTGCCACCAGCAGTGAAGGACAGGGGGCTTATATCTCCTACGAGCAGTACTTC. Its protein product is CATSSEGQGAYISYEQYF.

This clonotype was seen ten or more times. The chain has TRBV7-2 and TRBJ1-2; TRBD1 matches at 7 bases. The CDR3 consists of 15 residues. Germline V gene lookup returns CDR1 SGHTA and CDR2 FQGNSA. The junction had 11 bases not matched to a gene; V was cut back by 5 bases and J by 5 bases. CDR3 DNA: TGTGCCAGCAGCCCTAGGATGACAGGGTCTTATGGCTACACCTTC. As protein: CASSPRMTGSYGYTF.

Turning to this clonotype: A read error is possible here, since a much larger clone lies one base away. The J gene is TRBJ1-1, the V gene TRBV7-9; TRBD1 matches at 7 bases. The J segment lost 6 bases and the V segment lost 5 bases, leaving 15 bases of the junction unmatched. The CDR3 extends over 16 amino acids. The germline V gene has CDR1 SEHNR and CDR2 FQNEAQ (reference sequence). For the CDR3, the DNA is TGTGCCAGCAGCCAGGACAGGTTCGGTCTTTTGGCTGAAGCTTTCTTT. Residues: CASSQDRFGLLAEAFF.